Shown below are 20 T cell receptor beta chains from a single sample sequenced in a study of blood T cell repertoires in COVID-19. Libraries were prepared by immunoSEQ multiplex PCR; TCRdb keeps only in-frame clonotypes and omits some of them. The sample carries 190,000 or so clones, approximately 91% recorded once. The sequenced sample was peripheral blood. These TCRs come from a man aged 40-50 years with acute or convalescent COVID-19.

This clone appeared once. The chain employs TRBV19 and TRBJ2-3; possible D gene TRBD1, 7 bases. CDR3 length: 20 amino acids. From germline, CDR1 is LNHDA and CDR2 SQIVND (reference sequence). Trimming took 0 bases from V and 2 from J, leaving 24 bases between them. The CDR3 reads CASSIDPSGGTPSSTDTQYF. CDR3 sequence (DNA): TGTGCCAGTAGTATAGACCCCTCAGGGGGGACCCCTTCCTCCACAGATACGCAGTATTTT.

This chain uses TRBV29-1 with TRBJ1-2, with no clear D. Germline values: CDR1 SQVTM, CDR2 ANQGSEA. CDR3 length: 12 residues. Trimming shortened V by 2 bases and J by 5 bases, and 9 bases separated the two germline ends. The CDR3 here is CSVEQQSYGYTF. CDR3 DNA: TGCAGCGTTGAACAACAGTCGTATGGCTACACCTTC.

This chain connects TRBV30 to TRBJ2-5; 9 bases are shared with TRBD1. The CDR3 is 14 residues long. CDR1 is GTSNPN, CDR2 SVGIG, per germline (reference sequence). V dropped 3 bases and J dropped 5; count of bases not matched to a gene: 7. This CDR3 reads CAWRTTGGVETQYF. In DNA form, the CDR3 reads TGTGCCTGGAGGACAACAGGGGGCGTCGAGACCCAGTACTTC.

The rearrangement uses TRBV18 and TRBJ2-7; a possible D gene is TRBD1 (5 bases). Germline CDR1 is KGHSH and CDR2 is LQKENI. CDR3 length: 14 amino acids. Between the trimmed V and J ends, which lost 6 bases and 5 bases, there was a span of 17 bases. DNA for the CDR3: TGTGCCAGCTCTACCTCAACAGGAGTCAACGAGCAGTACTTC. This gives the protein CASSTSTGVNEQYF.

J is TRBJ2-2 and V is TRBV11-2; 9 bases map to TRBD2. The germline CDR1 and CDR2 sequences are SGHAT and FQNNGV. J gave up 2 bases and V 3 bases, and 4 bases lay outside the gene matches. This CDR3 region has 16 residues. This CDR3 reads CASSFLAGPNTGELFF. For the CDR3, the DNA is TGTGCCAGCAGCTTCCTAGCGGGGCCAAACACCGGGGAGCTGTTTTTT.

The chain employs TRBV7-8 and TRBJ2-5; 13 bases are shared with TRBD2. V shed 6 bases, J shed 3 bases, and the junction held 4 bases outside the gene matches. This CDR3 spans 15 amino acids. The germline CDR1 and CDR2 sequences are SGHVS and FQNEAQ. The CDR3 protein is CASSFTSGGEETQYF. The CDR3 DNA is TGTGCCAGCAGTTTTACTAGCGGGGGGGAAGAGACCCAGTACTTC.

The CDR3 reads CASSSGQGNQPQHF. The CDR3 DNA is TGTGCCAGCAGCTCCGGACAGGGCAATCAGCCCCAGCATTTT. V is TRBV5-5 and J is TRBJ1-5, with TRBD1 identical over 7 bases. Germline CDR1 SGHKS, CDR2 YYEKEE (reference sequence). This CDR3 spans 14 amino acids. The V gene end was trimmed by 3 bases and the J gene end by 2 bases; junction bases not matched to a gene: 2.

V gene TRBV7-2 combines with J gene TRBJ2-5; TRBD1 aligns across 7 bases. The germline CDR1 and CDR2 sequences are SGHTA and FQGNSA. Trimming took 4 bases from V and 2 from J; bases not matched to a gene: 7. CDR3 size: 15 residues. CDR3 DNA: TGTGCCAGCAGCTACGGGGACAGTTTACAAGAGACCCAGTACTTC. Its translation is CASSYGDSLQETQYF.

The gene calls are TRBV12-3 or TRBV12-4 and TRBJ1-2; D remains unclear. The CDR3 extends over 13 amino acids. Trimming took 3 bases from V and 4 from J, leaving 9 bases between them. The CDR3 DNA sequence: TGTGCCAGCAGTTTGGAGAGAACCTATGGCTACACCTTC. Protein sequence: CASSLERTYGYTF.

The chain employs TRBV7-2 and TRBJ2-3; perhaps TRBD1 as D (6 bases). CDR1 and CDR2 from the germline V gene are SGHTA and FQGNSA. Trimming removed 0 bases at V and 6 bases at J, with 16 bases between. This CDR3 comprises 16 residues. The CDR3 nucleotides are TGTGCCAGCAGCTTAGCTTTTGGATACCAGGGGGATACGCAGTATTTT. This encodes CASSLAFGYQGDTQYF.

V usage is TRBV10-2 and J usage is TRBJ2-4; TRBD2 might be the D (5 bases). V shed 0 bases and J shed 6 bases, with 6 bases lying between them. CDR1 is WSHSY and CDR2 is SAAADI in the germline V gene. The CDR3 runs to 13 residues. CDR3 in amino acids: CASSESAGNIQYF. The CDR3 DNA is TGCGCCAGCAGTGAGTCGGCGGGAAACATTCAGTACTTC.

This sequence joins TRBV7-9 and TRBJ1-2; a weak D match, TRBD1 (6 bases). V was shortened by 7 bases and J by 2 bases, with 14 bases between the two germline ends. From germline, CDR1 is SEHNR and CDR2 FQNEAQ (reference sequence). The length of the CDR3 is 14 residues. CDR3 coding DNA: TGTGCCAGCACCACTAAGGGGGAGAACTATGGCTACACCTTC. Translation gives CASTTKGENYGYTF.

The rearrangement links TRBV10-2 to TRBJ2-5; tentative D call: TRBD2 (7 bases). Per germline, CDR1 WSHSY and CDR2 SAAADI. This CDR3 spans 14 amino acids. V was pared by 0 bases and J by 5 bases, with 10 bases between. CDR3 loop: CASSESGGRETQYF. In nucleotides, the CDR3 is TGCGCCAGCAGTGAGTCGGGGGGGCGGGAGACCCAGTACTTC.

The chain has TRBV5-1 and TRBJ1-2; 11 bases match TRBD1. The junction had 12 bases not matched to a gene; V was cut back by 4 bases and J by 4 bases. Germline values: CDR1 SGHRS, CDR2 YFSETQ. The CDR3 spans 17 residues. CDR3 residues: CASSLGQGVGFGYGYTF. CDR3 bases: TGCGCCAGCAGCCTGGGACAGGGGGTCGGGTTTGGCTATGGCTACACCTTC.

This clone was recorded once. The chain uses TRBV7-9 and TRBJ2-1; tentative D call: TRBD2 (6 bases). Trimming cost V 0 bases and J 6 bases, with 12 bases left between them. Germline CDR1 SEHNR, CDR2 FQNEAQ (reference sequence). This CDR3 region has 15 residues. CDR3 protein: CASSLAGGSPNEQFF. CDR3 sequence (DNA): TGTGCCAGCAGCTTAGCGGGGGGTTCTCCCAATGAGCAGTTCTTC.

This rearrangement joins TRBV21-1 to TRBJ1-5; TRBD1 was called by the table and not checked on the DNA. TRBV21-1 is labeled a pseudogene. The length of the CDR3 is 12 residues. CDR3 sequence (DNA): TGTGCCAGCAGCAAGCAGAATCAGCCCCAGCATTTT. As protein: CASSKQNQPQHF.

In this sample, this clone turned up once. J is TRBJ1-5 and V is TRBV7-8; D is uncertain. The CDR3 spans 13 residues. With 1 base removed from V and 4 bases from J, the gap between germline ends came to 5 bases. Germline loops: CDR1 SGHVS, CDR2 FQNEAQ. The CDR3 nucleotides are TGTGCCAGCAGCTTAGGGGCGAATCAGCCCCAGCATTTT. Amino acids: CASSLGANQPQHF.

This rearrangement joins TRBV7-2 to TRBJ1-1, with 7 bases lining up with TRBD1. Trimming took 4 bases from V and 6 from J; bases not matched to a gene: 8. This CDR3 is 14 amino acids long. Germline CDR1 and CDR2: SGHTA and FQGNSA. CDR3 amino acids: CASSYSGGRAEAFF. The CDR3 DNA reads TGTGCCAGCAGCTACTCAGGGGGTCGCGCTGAAGCTTTCTTT.

This clone was recorded once. J is TRBJ1-4 and V is TRBV4-3; 8 bases fit TRBD1. Germline V lookup: CDR1 LGHNA, CDR2 YSLEER. The V segment lost 1 base and the J segment 5 bases; nucleotides outside the gene matches: 6. This CDR3 comprises 16 residues. CDR3 sequence reads: CASSQGPTGGNEKLFF. In nucleotides, the CDR3 is TGCGCCAGCAGCCAAGGTCCAACAGGGGGGAATGAAAAACTGTTTTTT.

The chain is built from TRBV2 and TRBJ1-2; the D is unclear. The ends were cut back, 4 bases at V and 2 bases at J, with 8 bases in the middle. Germline V gene sequence: CDR1 SNHLY, CDR2 FYNNEI. This CDR3 spans 13 amino acids. The CDR3 is CASSVEGNYGYTF. As DNA, the CDR3 is TGTGCCAGCAGTGTCGAGGGAAACTATGGCTACACCTTC.